These 16 T cell receptor beta chains originate from one sample sequenced in a study of T cells after somatic rescue of genetic block. Sequencing used immunoSEQ multiplex PCR; TCRdb keeps in-frame clones, though not all of them. This sample has 11,000 to 15,000 clones; approximately 71% occur once, and the top ten carry 25% to 30%. The specimen sequenced was peripheral blood mononuclear cells (PBMCs). All receptors come from a man aged 18 to 29.

V is TRBV6-6 and J is TRBJ2-2, with D unresolved. The CDR3 spans 13 residues. In germline, CDR1 is MNHNY, CDR2 SVGAGI (reference sequence). The V gene lost 2 bases and the J gene lost 6 bases, with 7 bases spanning the gap. CDR3 residues: CASSYVASGELFF. CDR3 bases: TGTGCCAGCAGTTACGTTGCTTCCGGGGAGCTGTTTTTT.

The chain joins TRBV7-3 to TRBJ2-3, with TRBD2 identical over 11 bases. This CDR3 region has 21 residues. CDR1 is SGHTA, CDR2 FQGTGA, per germline. The trim removed 2 bases at V and 1 base at J, leaving 17 bases unmatched. CDR3 sequence reads: CASSLALPIRLAGPRTDTQYF. The CDR3 coding sequence is TGTGCCAGCAGCTTAGCCCTCCCAATACGACTAGCGGGGCCCCGCACAGATACGCAGTATTTT.

The chain is built from TRBV13 and TRBJ1-2, with 8 bases aligning to TRBD1. The V gene end was trimmed by 4 bases and the J gene end by 4 bases; junction bases not matched to a gene: 2. Germline lookup yields CDR1 PRHDT and CDR2 FYEKMQ (reference sequence). The CDR3 spans 13 residues. The CDR3 DNA follows: TGTGCCAGCAGCTGGACAGGGCTCTATGGCTACACCTTC. It is translated as CASSWTGLYGYTF. The entire variable domain, with the rest obtained from reference TRBV13 and TRBJ1-2, is as follows: AAGVIQSPRHLIKEKRETATLKCYPIPRHDTVYWYQQGPGQDPQFLISFYEKMQSDKGSIPDRFSAQQFSDYHSELNMSSLELGDSALYFCASSWTGLYGYTFGSGTRLTVV.

The chain recombines TRBV7-9 with TRBJ2-6; D may be TRBD1 (6 bases). The V end lost 3 bases, the J end lost 1 base, and 19 bases lay between the germline ends. CDR1 and CDR2 from the germline V gene are SEHNR and FQNEAQ (reference sequence). The CDR3 loop spans 19 amino acids. CDR3 protein: CASSFTGLVGDSGANVLTF. CDR3 DNA: TGTGCCAGCAGCTTTACAGGGCTCGTAGGGGATTCTGGGGCCAACGTCCTGACTTTC.

This clone was counted only a few times. This chain joins TRBV6-6 and TRBJ2-1, with D perhaps TRBD2 (5 bases). There are 16 residues in the CDR3. The germline V and J ends were trimmed by 2 bases and 5 bases, with 16 bases remaining between them. Germline values: CDR1 MNHNY, CDR2 SVGAGI (reference sequence). CDR3 sequence (DNA): TGTGCCAGCAGTTACCTTGGGGAGCGAGCTAACAATGAGCAGTTCTTC. As protein: CASSYLGERANNEQFF.

This chain's CDR3 is CASSLALPNTGELFF. CDR3 DNA: TGTGCCAGCAGCTTAGCGCTCCCAAACACCGGGGAGCTGTTTTTT. The V gene is TRBV7-6, the J gene TRBJ2-2; D not resolved. The length of the CDR3 is 15 residues. The germline V and J ends were trimmed by 0 bases and 2 bases, with 7 bases remaining between them. In germline, CDR1 is SGHVS, CDR2 FNYEAQ.

This chain links TRBV5-6 with TRBJ1-1, with D possibly matching TRBD1 (5 bases). Germline V gives CDR1 SGHDT, CDR2 YYEEEE. The V gene lost 4 bases and the J gene lost 7 bases, with 14 bases spanning the gap. This CDR3 is 13 amino acids long. The CDR3 spells CASSHGTAHEAFF. In nucleotides, the CDR3 is TGTGCCAGCAGCCACGGGACGGCCCATGAAGCTTTCTTT.

This clone appeared many times. This chain joins TRBV6-5 and TRBJ1-4; possible D gene TRBD1, 5 bases. Trimming removed 7 bases at V and 8 bases at J, with 17 bases between. The CDR3 runs 14 residues. Germline CDR1 reads MNHEY; CDR2 reads SVGAGI. The CDR3, as DNA: TGTGCCAGCAAGGGACGGCAGGTGGGAGAAAAACTGTTTTTT. Its translation: CASKGRQVGEKLFF.

This clone showed up just once. V gene TRBV28 combines with J gene TRBJ1-2, with TRBD1 identical over 11 bases. V lost 2 bases, J lost 9 bases, and 8 bases stayed unmatched. Germline values: CDR1 MDHEN, CDR2 SYDVKM. The CDR3 runs 15 residues. CDR3 amino acids: CASSLGQGAALSYTF. In nucleotides, the CDR3 is TGTGCCAGCAGTTTAGGACAGGGGGCCGCCTTAAGCTACACCTTC.

By proportion, this clone is large (0.1 to 1%). The rearrangement uses TRBV30 and TRBJ1-2; D gene unclear. The V end lost 4 bases, the J end lost 4 bases, and 7 bases lay between the germline ends. Per germline, CDR1 GTSNPN and CDR2 SVGIG (reference sequence). There are 11 residues in the CDR3. CDR3 loop: CAWKKSYGYTF. In DNA, the CDR3 is TGTGCCTGGAAGAAAAGCTATGGCTACACCTTC.

This rearrangement joins TRBV12-2 to TRBJ1-1; the D call in the table, TRBD1, was not verified against the DNA. TRBV12-2 is tagged as a pseudogene. There are 17 residues in the CDR3. CDR3 sequence reads: CASRSFLDRQGRTEAFF. The CDR3 region has the DNA TGTGCAAGTCGCTCCTTTTTAGATAGACAGGGGAGAACTGAAGCTTTCTTT.

The rearrangement joins TRBV6-6 to TRBJ2-7; TRBD1 matches at 7 bases. Germline assignment: CDR1 MNHNY and CDR2 SVGAGI (reference sequence). The CDR3 is made up of 13 amino acids. The junction had 2 bases not matched to a gene; V was cut back by 5 bases and J by 1 base. In nucleotides, the CDR3 is TGTGCCAGCAGTCGACAGGGATCCTACGAGCAGTACTTC. This sequence encodes CASSRQGSYEQYF.

The chain carries TRBV7-9 and TRBJ1-1, with TRBD1 identical over 11 bases. CDR1 and CDR2 (germline): SEHNR, FQNEAQ (reference sequence). The CDR3 runs 14 residues. The ends lost 4 bases at V and 7 bases at J; junction bases unmatched: 5. CDR3 sequence (DNA): TGTGCCAGCAGCTCGGGACAGGGGGTGGTTGAAGCTTTCTTT. The encoded protein is CASSSGQGVVEAFF.

V usage is TRBV23-1 and J usage is TRBJ2-5, with D unclear. TRBV23-1 is assigned to the ORF class and has an uncertain function. The CDR3 is 14 residues long. The V and J ends lost 0 bases and 1 base respectively, with 6 bases between them. The CDR3 here is CASSQSASQETQYF. The CDR3 DNA reads TGCGCCAGCAGTCAATCGGCCTCCCAAGAGACCCAGTACTTC.

The chain's CDR3 is CASSPTGTRHNEQFF. The CDR3 nucleotides are TGTGCCAGCAGCCCTACGGGGACTAGACACAATGAGCAGTTCTTC. The J gene is TRBJ2-1, the V gene TRBV7-6, with 8 bases aligning to TRBD2. J lost 5 bases, V lost 5 bases, and 8 bases had no gene match. The CDR3 sequence is 15 residues long. Germline-derived CDR1 and CDR2 are SGHVS and FNYEAQ. The variable domain in full, completed from reference TRBV7-6 and TRBJ2-1, reads GAGVSQSPRYKVTKRGQDVALRCDPISGHVSLYWYRQALGQGPEFLTYFNYEAQQDKSGLPNDRFSAERPEGSISTLTIQRTEQRDSAMYRCASSPTGTRHNEQFFGPGTRLTVL.

V gene TRBV7-9 combines with J gene TRBJ2-4; D possibly corresponds to TRBD1 (5 bases). This CDR3 has 15 amino acids. V lost 1 base and J 9 bases, leaving 16 bases between the germline ends. Germline CDR1 is SEHNR and CDR2 is FQNEAQ (reference sequence). The chain's CDR3 is CASSLGGTPPGIQYF. The CDR3 DNA is TGTGCCAGCAGCTTAGGGGGCACTCCGCCAGGCATTCAGTACTTC.